These T cell receptor beta chains were read from a single sample in a study of monozygotic twins with inflammatory bowel disease. TCRdb reprocessed the 5' RACE reads and stores each CDR3 protein as one record, lacking DNA. The repertoire table contains approximately 210,000 distinct CDR3 sequences. The sample comprised blood. The receptors originated from a human donor with ulcerative colitis or Crohn's disease, or a healthy co-twin of an affected twin (not recorded which). Each CDR3 is given with its conserved first and last residue.

v_gene: TRBV4-2
j_gene: TRBJ2-3
CDR3aa: CASSRTSGGAYSADTQYF

v_gene: TRBV4-3
j_gene: TRBJ2-7
CDR3aa: CASSKDDKRDTYEQYF

v_gene: TRBV7-8
j_gene: TRBJ2-7
CDR3aa: CASSWLAISYEQYF

v_gene: TRBV7-2
j_gene: TRBJ2-2
CDR3aa: CASSPRQENTGELFF

v_gene: TRBV2
j_gene: TRBJ2-5
CDR3aa: CASRLAGKETQYF

v_gene: TRBV10-3
j_gene: TRBJ2-5
CDR3aa: CAISGTGGRETQYF

v_gene: TRBV12-3/TRBV12-4
j_gene: TRBJ1-5
CDR3aa: CASTSPGTGGGNQPQHF

v_gene: TRBV20-1
j_gene: TRBJ1-5
CDR3aa: CSAWVRDTNQPQHF

v_gene: TRBV20-1
j_gene: TRBJ1-5
CDR3aa: CSARIPGASNQPQHF

v_gene: TRBV7-8
j_gene: TRBJ2-1
CDR3aa: CASSSTGSSYNEQFF

v_gene: TRBV12-3/TRBV12-4
j_gene: TRBJ2-5
CDR3aa: CASSLAGPTGEQETQYF

v_gene: TRBV27
j_gene: TRBJ1-5
CDR3aa: CASSFRPYSNQPQHF

v_gene: TRBV6-1
j_gene: TRBJ1-2
CDR3aa: CASSPRDGRNYGYTF

v_gene: TRBV29-1
j_gene: TRBJ2-4
CDR3aa: CSVEEGGNIQYF

v_gene: TRBV19
j_gene: TRBJ1-5
CDR3aa: CASRTLSNQPQHF

v_gene: TRBV20-1
j_gene: TRBJ2-7
CDR3aa: CSARNTGRGEEQYF

v_gene: TRBV7-9
j_gene: TRBJ1-6
CDR3aa: CASSLLEEGFNSPLHF

v_gene: TRBV28
j_gene: TRBJ1-2
CDR3aa: CASSRSFGYTF

v_gene: TRBV6-5
j_gene: TRBJ1-2
CDR3aa: CASSYSDREYFGYTF

v_gene: TRBV7-8
j_gene: TRBJ2-6
CDR3aa: CASSPFGDSGANVLTF

v_gene: TRBV29-1
j_gene: TRBJ2-1
CDR3aa: CSAEGTSWDEQFF

v_gene: TRBV6-5
j_gene: TRBJ1-3
CDR3aa: CASSYGRGSGNGNTIYF

v_gene: TRBV5-1
j_gene: TRBJ2-3
CDR3aa: CASSLDASSTDTQYF

v_gene: TRBV27
j_gene: TRBJ2-5
CDR3aa: CASSLSGTAQETQYF

v_gene: TRBV7-9
j_gene: TRBJ2-5
CDR3aa: CASSGSGIPSQYF

v_gene: TRBV6-2/TRBV6-3
j_gene: TRBJ2-1
CDR3aa: CASSYGYRFSDEQFF

v_gene: TRBV10-3
j_gene: TRBJ2-5
CDR3aa: CAIRGSGAETQYF

v_gene: TRBV12-3/TRBV12-4
j_gene: TRBJ1-3
CDR3aa: CASTLAPVVDTIYF

v_gene: TRBV29-1
j_gene: TRBJ1-1
CDR3aa: CSVDTLYTEAFF

v_gene: TRBV9
j_gene: TRBJ2-1
CDR3aa: CASSGTYYNEQFF